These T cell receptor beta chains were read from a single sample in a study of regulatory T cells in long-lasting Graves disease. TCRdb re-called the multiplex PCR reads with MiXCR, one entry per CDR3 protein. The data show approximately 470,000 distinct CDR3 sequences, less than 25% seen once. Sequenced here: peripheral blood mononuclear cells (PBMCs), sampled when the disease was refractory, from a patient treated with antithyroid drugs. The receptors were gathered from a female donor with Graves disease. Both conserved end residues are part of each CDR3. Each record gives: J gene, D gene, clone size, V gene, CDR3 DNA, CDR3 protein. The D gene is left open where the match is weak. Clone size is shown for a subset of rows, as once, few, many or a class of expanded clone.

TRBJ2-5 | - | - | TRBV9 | TGTGCCAGCAGCGTAGGTGTCAGCCAAGAGACCCAGTACTTC | CASSVGVSQETQYF
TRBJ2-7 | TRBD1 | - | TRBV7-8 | TGTGCCAGCAGCTTAGCCCTGGGACAGTCTGGGAACTACGAGCAGTACTTC | CASSLALGQSGNYEQYF
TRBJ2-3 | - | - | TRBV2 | TGTGCCAGCAACGCCTGGACCATCACAGATACGCAGTATTTT | CASNAWTITDTQYF
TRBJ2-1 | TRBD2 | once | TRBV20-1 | TGCAGTGCTAGAAGCCTAGCGGGAGGCGAGGGCTACAATGAGCAGTTCTTC | CSARSLAGGEGYNEQFF
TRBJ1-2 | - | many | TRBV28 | TGTGCCAGCAGCCAGGACAGTTACTATGGCTACACCTTC | CASSQDSYYGYTF
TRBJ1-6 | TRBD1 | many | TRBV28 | TGTGCCAGCAGTTCGACGGACAGGACTCATAATTCACCCCTCCACTTT | CASSSTDRTHNSPLHF
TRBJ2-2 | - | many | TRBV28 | TGTGCCAGCAGTTTACAGGGCGCTTCGAACACCGGGGAGCTGTTTTTT | CASSLQGASNTGELFF
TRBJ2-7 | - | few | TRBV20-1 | TGCAGTGCTAGAGATTCCCCTACAGGGTACCACGAGCAGTACTTC | CSARDSPTGYHEQYF
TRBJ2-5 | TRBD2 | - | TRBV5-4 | TGTGCCAGTCATTCTAGCGGGAGTTTCCTAAGAAGAAAAGAGACCCAGTACTTC | CASHSSGSFLRRKETQYF
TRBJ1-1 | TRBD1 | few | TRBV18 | TGTGCCAGCTCACCAATAGGCGGACAGGGGGCGAGGACTGAAGCTTTCTTT | CASSPIGGQGARTEAFF
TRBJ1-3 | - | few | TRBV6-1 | TGTGCCAGCAGTGATCGAGGGACTTCAAACACCATATATTTT | CASSDRGTSNTIYF
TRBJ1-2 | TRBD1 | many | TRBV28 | TGTGCCAGCTCGATGTCGGGCGGACAGGATGGCTACACCTTC | CASSMSGGQDGYTF
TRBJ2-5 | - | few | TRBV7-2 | TGTGCCAGCGGTATTGGGGGGACCCCGGAGACCCAGTACTTC | CASGIGGTPETQYF
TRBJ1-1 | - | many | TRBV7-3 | TGTGCCAGCAGCTTAAACCCGGGACCGGGTACCACGAGTGAAGCTTTCTTT | CASSLNPGPGTTSEAFF
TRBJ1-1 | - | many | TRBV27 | TGTGCCAGCAGTCCAGGGTGGAGCACTGAAGCTTTCTTT | CASSPGWSTEAFF
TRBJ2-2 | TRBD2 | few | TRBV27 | TGTGCCAGCAGCCAGGGGGAGCGGGAGGCTGGCACCGGGGAGCTGTTTTTT | CASSQGEREAGTGELFF
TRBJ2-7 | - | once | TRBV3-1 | TGTGCCAGCAGCCAAGAACTAAGCGGCGCCTCCTACGAGCAGTACTTC | CASSQELSGASYEQYF
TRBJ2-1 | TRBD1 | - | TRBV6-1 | TGTGCCAGCAGCCCTGAGGGGGCGGCCTCCTACAATGAGCAGTTCTTC | CASSPEGAASYNEQFF
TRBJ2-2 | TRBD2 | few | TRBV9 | TGTGCCAGCAGCGTCAGCGGGAGGCCCGGGGAGCTGTTTTTT | CASSVSGRPGELFF
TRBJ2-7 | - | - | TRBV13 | TGTGCCAGCAGCGCGGGACACTCCTACGAGCAGTACTTC | CASSAGHSYEQYF
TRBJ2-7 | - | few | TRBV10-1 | TGCGCCAGCAGTTCCCTGGCTTCCTACGAGCAGTACTTC | CASSSLASYEQYF
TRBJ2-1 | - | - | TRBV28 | TGTGCCAGCAGTTTGCTACAGGAAACCTACAATGAGCAGTTCTTC | CASSLLQETYNEQFF
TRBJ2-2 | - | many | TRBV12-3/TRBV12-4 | TGTGCCAGCACCCTCCGACGATCCGGGGAGCTGTTTTTT | CASTLRRSGELFF
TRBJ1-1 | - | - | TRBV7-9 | TGTGCCAGCAGTAACTATGGAGCTGAAGCTTTCTTT | CASSNYGAEAFF
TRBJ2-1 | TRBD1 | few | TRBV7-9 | TGTGCCAGCAGCTATGACAGGGTTCTGTTCTTC | CASSYDRVLFF
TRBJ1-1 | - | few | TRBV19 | TGTGCCAGTAGTAAGACAATGAACACTGAAGCTTTCTTT | CASSKTMNTEAFF
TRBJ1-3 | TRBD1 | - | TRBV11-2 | TGTGCCAGCAGCTCGACGTTACAGGGGACTGGAAACACCATATATTTT | CASSSTLQGTGNTIYF
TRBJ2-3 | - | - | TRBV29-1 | TGCAGCGTTAGCAGGGTCGGAGATACGCAGTATTTT | CSVSRVGDTQYF
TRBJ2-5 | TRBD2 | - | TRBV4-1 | TGCGCCAGCAGCCCCCACCTGCTTGCAGCGGGAGTAGAGACCCAGTACTTC | CASSPHLLAAGVETQYF
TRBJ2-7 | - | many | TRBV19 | TGTGCCAGTAGCACTACTGGACTGCGCGAGCAGTACTTC | CASSTTGLREQYF
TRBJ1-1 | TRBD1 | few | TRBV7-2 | TGTGCCAGCAGCACCCGACAGGGGAACACTGAAGCTTTCTTT | CASSTRQGNTEAFF
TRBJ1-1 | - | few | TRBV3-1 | TGTGCCAGCAGCGGATATAAGGTGGGGGGCACTGAAGCTTTCTTT | CASSGYKVGGTEAFF